The 6 T cell receptor beta chains in this list originate from one sample, sequenced in a study of metastatic and nonmetastatic thyroid tumors. TCRdb re-called clones via MiXCR from the PCR reads. The sample has approximately 35,000 clones; 33% are singletons. Prior to thyroid surgery, none of the patients had received any treatment. The sample comprised tumor tissue. The receptor set was obtained from a female donor with papillary thyroid cancer or a benign thyroid nodule (not recorded which). Some clones in this sample may be carry-over from other donors' samples.

The chain uses TRBV10-3 and TRBJ2-3; D is perhaps TRBD1 (6 bases). The germline V gene has CDR1 ENHRY and CDR2 SYGVKD. CDR3 length: 14 amino acids. V was shortened by 4 bases and J by 4 bases, with 12 bases between the two germline ends. This chain's CDR3 is CAISAGRGADTQYF. In DNA, the CDR3 is TGTGCCATCAGTGCGGGCAGGGGAGCAGATACGCAGTATTTT.

This clone has just a few counts. This chain links TRBV28 with TRBJ1-2; D remains unclear. The ends were cut back, 3 bases at V and 5 bases at J, with 10 bases in the middle. The CDR3 has 13 amino acids. Germline CDR1 MDHEN, CDR2 SYDVKM. CDR3 residues: CASSFVDRYGYTF. CDR3 sequence (DNA): TGTGCCAGCAGTTTCGTGGATCGGTATGGCTACACCTTC.

This clone came up a few times. V gene TRBV12-3 or TRBV12-4 combines with J gene TRBJ1-4; D might be TRBD1 (6 bases). V was trimmed by 8 bases and J by 12 bases, leaving 19 bases between them. The CDR3 sequence is 13 residues long. CDR3 amino acids: CASLPGQRGELFF. In DNA, the CDR3 is TGTGCCAGCCTTCCGGGACAAAGGGGCGAACTGTTTTTT.

This clone was picked up a small number of times. The rearrangement links TRBV6-4 to TRBJ2-3, with 7 bases matching TRBD1. Germline CDR1 MRHNA, CDR2 SNTAGT. Unmatched junction bases numbered 16, after V lost 7 bases and J lost 6 bases. This CDR3 has 16 amino acids. The CDR3 region has the DNA TGTGCCAGCATCCGGGACAGAAACGCGGCTGGGGATACGCAGTATTTT. Protein: CASIRDRNAAGDTQYF.

This clone is deemed large. The chain combines TRBV6-1 with TRBJ1-2; D unclear. The ends were cut back, 5 bases at V and 1 base at J, with 20 bases in the middle. From germline, CDR1 is MNHNS and CDR2 SASEGT. CDR3 length: 17 amino acids. CDR3 DNA: TGTGCCAGCAGTCCCCGGATTGGGGAAAGCGTTAACTATGGCTACACCTTC. It encodes CASSPRIGESVNYGYTF.

V usage is TRBV30 and J usage is TRBJ1-1; D possibly corresponds to TRBD1 (5 bases). CDR1 GTSNPN and CDR2 SVGIG come from the germline V gene (reference sequence). Trimming left V 4 bases short and J 7 bases short, with 16 bases between. The length of the CDR3 is 13 residues. CDR3 nucleotides: TGTGCCTGGACCAGGGCGGGGTGGAATGAAGCTTTCTTT. This sequence encodes CAWTRAGWNEAFF.